The next 30 T cell receptor beta chains were all read from a single sample in a study of cytomegalovirus exposure and HLA in healthy donors (dated by TCRdb to the late 2010s). Libraries were prepared through the immunoSEQ multiplex PCR assay. For the multiplex PCR, a mixture combining 60 forward primers for TCR Vbeta segments and 13 reverse primers for TCR Jbeta segments was used. TCRdb provides this immuneACCESS table in a form limited to in-frame rearrangements. Some clones are lacking; in checked studies, under half of them reflect an unresolved V gene, and why the rest are absent is not known. Across this sample there are over 120,000 clones, with roughly 70% seen only once. The biggest ten clones account for 6% to 8.5% of the sample. The sequenced material came from PBMCs. These receptors were collected from a man aged 25 to 40 in good health and CMV-seronegative.

In its sample, this clone was seen once. The chain employs TRBV30 and TRBJ2-3; the D is unclear. Germline V lookup: CDR1 GTSNPN, CDR2 SVGIG (reference sequence). CDR3 length: 13 amino acids. V lost 2 bases to trimming and J lost 4 bases, with 10 bases between them. The CDR3 region is CAWSPGSSDTQYF. In DNA, the CDR3 is TGTGCCTGGAGTCCCGGTAGCTCAGATACGCAGTATTTT.

This clone appeared once. This rearrangement joins TRBV19 to TRBJ2-7; D perhaps matches TRBD1 (6 bases). The CDR3 loop spans 14 amino acids. Germline values: CDR1 LNHDA, CDR2 SQIVND (reference sequence). V was pared by 6 bases and J by 2 bases, with 14 bases between. This CDR3 is CASSGGRGTYEQYF. CDR3 in DNA: TGTGCCAGTAGCGGAGGCAGGGGTACCTACGAGCAGTACTTC.

The rearrangement joins TRBV7-9 to TRBJ1-3, with a possible D match to TRBD1 (6 bases). V gave up 4 bases and J gave up 4 bases, with 14 bases separating them. Germline V gene lookup returns CDR1 SEHNR and CDR2 FQNEAQ (reference sequence). This CDR3 is 15 amino acids long. The CDR3 DNA follows: TGTGCCAGCAGCTCGCCGGACAGAAGGGGAAACACCATATATTTT. It translates to CASSSPDRRGNTIYF. Together with reference TRBV7-9 and TRBJ1-3, the CDR3 gives the full variable domain: DTGVSQNPRHKITKRGQNVTFRCDPISEHNRLYWYRQTLGQGPEFLTYFQNEAQLEKSRLLSDRFSAERPKGSFSTLEIQRTEQGDSAMYLCASSSPDRRGNTIYFGEGSWLTVV.

The CDR3 coding sequence is TGTGCCAGCAGTGGCTTCACTAGCGGGGGGGCCTCCTACGAGCAGTACTTC. Protein: CASSGFTSGGASYEQYF. The rearrangement links TRBV27 to TRBJ2-7, with 13 bases fitting TRBD2. The CDR3 is 17 residues long. Germline assignment: CDR1 MNHEY and CDR2 SMNVEV (reference sequence). Losses at the gene ends were 5 bases for V and 0 bases for J; bases not matched to a gene: 7.

This chain connects TRBV4-2 to TRBJ1-1; D unclear. The CDR3 has 13 residues. Germline V gene data show CDR1 as LGHNA and CDR2 as YNFKEQ. V lost 3 bases to trimming and J lost 3 bases, with 8 bases between them. CDR3 amino acids: CASSQGADTEAFF. DNA of the CDR3: TGTGCCAGCAGCCAGGGTGCGGACACTGAAGCTTTCTTT.

This chain joins TRBV27 and TRBJ1-1; TRBD1 agrees at 7 bases. The CDR3 spans 16 residues. Germline CDR1 is MNHEY and CDR2 is SMNVEV (reference sequence). With 1 base clipped from V and 2 bases from J, the junction kept 7 bases outside the gene matches. CDR3 in amino acids: CASSLLEGGSNTEAFF. The DNA for the CDR3 is TGTGCCAGCAGTTTATTGGAAGGGGGCTCAAACACTGAAGCTTTCTTT.

The genes are TRBV2 and TRBJ1-6, with a tentative D call TRBD1 (5 bases). Between the trimmed V and J ends, which lost 8 bases and 10 bases, there was a span of 9 bases. In germline, CDR1 is SNHLY, CDR2 FYNNEI. The CDR3 extends over 11 amino acids. DNA of the CDR3: TGTGCCAGCTCGGAGGGGTCACCCCTCCACTTT. Protein product: CASSEGSPLHF.

The chain couples TRBV6-5 to TRBJ1-3; TRBD1 matches 8 bases. Germline V gene data show CDR1 as MNHEY and CDR2 as SVGAGI. This CDR3 has 14 amino acids. V lost 6 bases to trimming and J lost 3 bases; unmatched junction nucleotides: 4. CDR3 coding DNA: TGTGCCAGCAGGACAGGGGTTGGTGGAAACACCATATATTTT. This sequence encodes CASRTGVGGNTIYF.

This chain uses TRBV5-4 with TRBJ2-1, with 9 bases fitting TRBD1. Germline V gives CDR1 SGHNT, CDR2 YYREEE (reference sequence). Trimming cost V 4 bases and J 4 bases; bases outside gene matches: 6. This CDR3 is built from 15 residues. In DNA form, the CDR3 reads TGTGCCAGCAGCACCGGGACAGGGACTTACAATGAGCAGTTCTTC. Amino acid sequence: CASSTGTGTYNEQFF.

The genes are TRBV5-1 and TRBJ1-1; D is perhaps TRBD1 (5 bases). Germline V gene lookup returns CDR1 SGHRS and CDR2 YFSETQ. CDR3 length: 15 residues. Trimming pared 0 bases from V and 1 base from J, leaving 10 bases between. CDR3 sequence (DNA): TGCGCCAGCAGCTTGGCGCGGGGGGAGAACACTGAAGCTTTCTTT. It encodes CASSLARGENTEAFF.

The chain uses TRBV28 and TRBJ1-1, with D uncertain. With 5 bases removed from V and 8 bases from J, the gap between germline ends came to 15 bases. The germline V gene has CDR1 MDHEN and CDR2 SYDVKM. The CDR3 loop spans 13 amino acids. CDR3 coding DNA: TGTGCCAGCAGTCTTAGACAAACACAAGAAGCTTTCTTT. Protein sequence: CASSLRQTQEAFF.

This chain links TRBV30 with TRBJ1-2, with TRBD1 matching over 7 bases. With V trimmed by 0 bases and J by 4 bases, 8 bases remained unmatched. CDR1 and CDR2 (germline): GTSNPN, SVGIG (reference sequence). The CDR3 length is 15 residues. DNA of the CDR3: TGTGCCTGGAGTGTACCCAGGACAGGATTCTATGGCTACACCTTC. It is translated as CAWSVPRTGFYGYTF.

The V and J genes are TRBV9 and TRBJ2-7; tentative D call: TRBD2 (6 bases). The CDR3 is 15 residues long. V was clipped by 4 bases and J by 2 bases, with 16 bases between them. CDR1 is SGDLS and CDR2 is YYNGEE in the germline V gene. CDR3 region: CASSPRLADPYEQYF. The CDR3 DNA reads as TGTGCCAGCAGCCCCCGCTTAGCGGATCCCTACGAGCAGTACTTC.

This rearrangement joins TRBV20-1 to TRBJ2-7; D is perhaps TRBD1 (5 bases). The CDR3 runs to 11 residues. The ends were cut back, 5 bases at V and 5 bases at J, with 10 bases in the middle. CDR1 is DFQATT and CDR2 is SNEGSKA in the germline V gene (reference sequence). The CDR3 reads CSAPTGDEQYF. The CDR3 nucleotides are TGCAGTGCTCCTACAGGCGACGAGCAGTACTTC.

This sequence joins TRBV7-3 and TRBJ2-5; TRBD2 agrees at 11 bases. CDR3 length equals 20 residues. CDR1 is SGHTA, CDR2 FQGTGA, per germline. The trim removed 2 bases at V and 4 bases at J, leaving 18 bases unmatched. CDR3 sequence: CASSLRGSGGAGGVRETQYF. DNA of the CDR3: TGTGCCAGCAGCTTACGGGGTAGCGGGGGGGCTGGAGGTGTTCGAGAGACCCAGTACTTC. Full variable domain (outside the CDR3, taken from reference TRBV7-3 and TRBJ2-5): GAGVSQTPSNKVTEKGKYVELRCDPISGHTALYWYRQSLGQGPEFLIYFQGTGAADDSGLPNDRFFAVRPEGSVSTLKIQRTERGDSAVYLCASSLRGSGGAGGVRETQYFGPGTRLLVL.

The rearrangement links TRBV6-5 to TRBJ1-5, with D possibly TRBD1 on 5 matching bases. This CDR3 contains 14 residues. Trimming cost V 6 bases and J 7 bases, with 16 bases left between them. CDR1 and CDR2 (germline): MNHEY, SVGAGI. Written as DNA, the CDR3 is TGTGCCAGCAGGCTCTACGGGGAGGGGCAGCCCCAGCATTTT. The encoded protein is CASRLYGEGQPQHF.

This clone turned up a few times. One end of the junction does not line up with germline, which may come from a read error. The chain links TRBV4-1 to TRBJ1-4, with 8 bases that match TRBD1. CDR3 length: 16 amino acids. The germline V gene encodes CDR1 MGHRA and CDR2 YSYEKL. CDR3 sequence reads: CASSEDGTGRGEKLFF. In DNA, the CDR3 is TGCGCCAGCAGCGAAGATGGGACAGGACGGGGTGAAAAACTGTTTTTT.

As regards this clone: The junction and the germline gene differ at one end; a read error may be behind it. In the same sample, other DNA sequences code for this CDR3. The chain has TRBV5-1 and TRBJ2-3; TRBD1 might be the D (5 bases). Germline CDR1 and CDR2: SGHRS and YFSETQ. This CDR3 is built from 16 residues. As DNA, the CDR3 is TGCGCCAGCAGCTCTAGGACACAATCTGGCACGGATACGCAGTATTTT. Its translation: CASSSRTQSGTDTQYF. Full variable domain (missing parts from reference TRBV5-1 and TRBJ2-3): KAGVTQTPRYLIKTRGQQVTLSCSPISGHRSVSWYQQTPGQGLQFLFEYFSETQRNKGNFPGRFSGRQFSNSRSEMNVSTLELGDSALYLCASSSRTQSGTDTQYFGPGTRLTVL.

This chain uses TRBV29-1 with TRBJ1-3, with D possibly being TRBD1 (6 bases). CDR1 and CDR2 from the germline V gene are SQVTM and ANQGSEA. Trimming took off 1 base at V and 7 bases at J, with 11 bases between the two ends. The CDR3 is made up of 13 amino acids. The CDR3 region has the DNA TGCAGCGTTGAAGGGGACATCCAGAACACCATATATTTT. It encodes CSVEGDIQNTIYF.

This clone was picked up one time. The rearrangement joins TRBV2 to TRBJ2-5; no clear D gene. CDR3 length: 11 residues. The V gene's germline CDR1 is SNHLY and CDR2 FYNNEI. Deletions cut 3 bases from V and 6 bases from J, with 5 bases between. The CDR3 here is CASSDVKTQYF. The CDR3 bases are TGTGCCAGCAGTGATGTAAAGACCCAGTACTTC.

CDR3 coding DNA: TGTGCCAGCAGCTTTAGCAGCCTGAACACTGAAGCTTTCTTT. Its translation is CASSFSSLNTEAFF. This chain connects TRBV7-9 to TRBJ1-1; D remains ambiguous. The V gene's germline CDR1 is SEHNR and CDR2 FQNEAQ (reference sequence). Trimming left V 3 bases short and J 0 bases short, with 8 bases between. The CDR3 loop spans 14 amino acids.

This rearrangement joins TRBV4-1 to TRBJ2-5, with 8 positions matching TRBD1. Trimming removed 2 bases from V and 11 bases from J; junction bases left unmatched: 13. CDR1 and CDR2 (germline): MGHRA, YSYEKL. This CDR3 spans 15 amino acids. The CDR3 protein is CASSQPRQGLEEQYF. The CDR3, as DNA: TGCGCCAGCAGCCAACCTAGACAGGGGCTGGAAGAGCAGTACTTC.

The chain combines TRBV14 with TRBJ1-4; no reliable D call. V lost 1 base to trimming and J lost 7 bases, with 4 bases between them. This CDR3 spans 12 amino acids. Germline assignment: CDR1 SGHDN and CDR2 FVKESK. The CDR3 nucleotides read TGTGCCAGCAGCCAAGCTAGTGAAAAACTGTTTTTT. This codes for CASSQASEKLFF.

V usage is TRBV2 and J usage is TRBJ1-1; TRBD1 agrees at 7 bases. This CDR3 is built from 14 residues. V was clipped by 2 bases and J by 2 bases; unmatched bases: 2. Per germline, CDR1 SNHLY and CDR2 FYNNEI. CDR3 loop: CASSERGLNTEAFF. The CDR3, as DNA: TGTGCCAGCAGTGAAAGGGGGCTAAACACTGAAGCTTTCTTT.

This clone was seen only a few times. The V and J genes are TRBV15 and TRBJ1-6; D gene unclear. The germline V gene encodes CDR1 LNHNV and CDR2 YYDKDF (reference sequence). The CDR3 spans 13 residues. V gave up 1 base and J gave up 5 bases, with 3 bases separating them. The CDR3 nucleotides are TGTGCCACCAGCAGAGGAGATAATTCACCCCTCCACTTT. Protein sequence: CATSRGDNSPLHF.

The rearrangement joins TRBV5-1 to TRBJ2-3, with 11 nucleotides matching TRBD2. With 5 bases clipped from V and 1 base from J, the junction kept 3 bases outside the gene matches. This CDR3 contains 15 residues. Germline V gives CDR1 SGHRS, CDR2 YFSETQ. The CDR3 here is CASRLTSGGTDTQYF. CDR3 bases: TGCGCCAGCAGATTGACTAGCGGGGGCACAGATACGCAGTATTTT.

This clone was observed a few times. This rearrangement joins TRBV5-4 to TRBJ1-1; D may be TRBD1 (5 bases). The CDR3 runs to 14 residues. Germline V gives CDR1 SGHNT, CDR2 YYREEE (reference sequence). Trimming cost V 5 bases and J 4 bases, with 15 bases left between them. CDR3 loop: CASSPNWGATEAFF. The CDR3 DNA reads TGTGCCAGCAGTCCTAACTGGGGCGCCACTGAAGCTTTCTTT.

V is TRBV30 and J is TRBJ2-7; 8 bases match TRBD2. Per the germline V gene, CDR1 is GTSNPN and CDR2 is SVGIG (reference sequence). The junction had 8 bases not matched to a gene; V was cut back by 0 bases and J by 4 bases. This CDR3 has 15 amino acids. CDR3 DNA sequence: TGTGCCTGGAGTGTTCTAAGCGGGGGAGCATACGAGCAGTACTTC. Its translation: CAWSVLSGGAYEQYF.

The count of this clone is one. The V and J genes are TRBV10-2 and TRBJ1-2, with D tentatively TRBD1 (6 bases). The V gene lost 10 bases and the J gene lost 8 bases, with 14 bases spanning the gap. The CDR3 extends over 11 amino acids. Germline CDR1 WSHSY, CDR2 SAAADI. The CDR3 loop is CAINRAGGYTF. In nucleotides, the CDR3 is TGCGCCATTAACAGGGCAGGAGGCTACACCTTC.

The rearrangement joins TRBV4-1 to TRBJ2-7; 7 bases line up with TRBD2. The junction had 13 bases not matched to a gene; V was cut back by 0 bases and J by 2 bases. The CDR3 runs 18 residues. Germline loops: CDR1 MGHRA, CDR2 YSYEKL. The CDR3 loop reads CASSQDQHLSGIPYEQYF. The DNA of the CDR3 is TGCGCCAGCAGCCAAGATCAGCATCTAAGCGGGATACCCTACGAGCAGTACTTC.